This T cell receptor (beta chain) was recorded in a study of cytomegalovirus exposure and HLA in healthy donors. PCR was performed using 60 Vbeta and 13 Jbeta primers. Only in-frame clones appear in the TCRdb table, and some are missing; sequencing was by immunoSEQ multiplex PCR. The table has roughly 280,000 clones, about 66% seen once; the top ten hold 2% to 2.5%. The V end was cut by 4 bases, the J end by 4 bases, with 17 bases between. The CDR3 length is 15 residues. Germline CDR1 is GTSNPN and CDR2 is SVGIG (reference sequence). The study's findings and limits: Being productive about 87% or about 30% of the time was typical of most TCR beta V segments in an earlier analysis. Follow-up analysis found HLA locus-dependent TCR association rates, highest for DRB1 and lowest for HLA-C.

The table lists this clone with a count of one. The antigen is undetermined. The specimen sequenced was PBMCs. The clonotype originates from a female donor in good health and CMV-seronegative. The rearrangement links TRBV30 to TRBJ1-3; perhaps TRBD1 as D (5 bases). CDR3 sequence (DNA): TGTGCCTGGACTTCTGGACTGGGACTCGGAAACACCATATATTTT. It encodes CAWTSGLGLGNTIYF.